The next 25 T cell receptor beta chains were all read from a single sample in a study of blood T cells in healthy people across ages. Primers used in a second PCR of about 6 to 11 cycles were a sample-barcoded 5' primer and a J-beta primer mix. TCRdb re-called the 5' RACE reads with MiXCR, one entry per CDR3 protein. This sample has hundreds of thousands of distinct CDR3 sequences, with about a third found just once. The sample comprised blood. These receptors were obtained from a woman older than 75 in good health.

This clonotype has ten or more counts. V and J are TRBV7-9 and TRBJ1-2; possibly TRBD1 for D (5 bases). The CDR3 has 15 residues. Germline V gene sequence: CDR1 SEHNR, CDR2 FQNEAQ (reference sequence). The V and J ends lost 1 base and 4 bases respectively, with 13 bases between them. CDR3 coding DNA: TGTGCCAGCAGCTTAGAGATGGGCAGGGCCTATGGCTACACCTTC. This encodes CASSLEMGRAYGYTF.

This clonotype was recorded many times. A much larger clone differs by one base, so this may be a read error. DNA for the CDR3: TGTGCCAGCAGCCCCAATCGGGGGTGTGGCGAGCAGTACTTC. Its translation is CASSPNRGCGEQYF. The chain employs TRBV7-2 and TRBJ2-7, with a possible D match to TRBD2 (6 bases). Germline CDR1 is SGHTA and CDR2 is FQGNSA. This CDR3 region has 14 residues. V was trimmed by 5 bases and J by 6 bases, leaving 17 bases between them.

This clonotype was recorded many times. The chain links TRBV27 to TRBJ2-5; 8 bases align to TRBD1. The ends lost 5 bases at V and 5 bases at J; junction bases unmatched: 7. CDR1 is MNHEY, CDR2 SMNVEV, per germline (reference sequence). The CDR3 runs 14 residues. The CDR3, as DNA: TGTGCCAGCAGTCTCCTCAGGGGGCACGAGACCCAGTACTTC. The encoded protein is CASSLLRGHETQYF.

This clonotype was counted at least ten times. DNA for the CDR3: TGCAGTGCCTCCGACAGTCTGTCCTACAATGAGCAGTTCTTC. This codes for CSASDSLSYNEQFF. The chain has TRBV20-1 and TRBJ2-1, with D perhaps matching TRBD1 (5 bases). Trimming took 6 bases from V and 1 from J, leaving 13 bases between them. The CDR3 extends over 14 amino acids. Germline-derived CDR1 and CDR2 are DFQATT and SNEGSKA (reference sequence).

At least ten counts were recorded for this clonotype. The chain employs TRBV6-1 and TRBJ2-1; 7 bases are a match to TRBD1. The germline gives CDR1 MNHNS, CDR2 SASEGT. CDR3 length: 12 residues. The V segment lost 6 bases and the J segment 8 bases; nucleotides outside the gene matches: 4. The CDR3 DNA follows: TGTGCCAGCAGCAGACAGGGCGATGAGCAGTTCTTC. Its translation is CASSRQGDEQFF.

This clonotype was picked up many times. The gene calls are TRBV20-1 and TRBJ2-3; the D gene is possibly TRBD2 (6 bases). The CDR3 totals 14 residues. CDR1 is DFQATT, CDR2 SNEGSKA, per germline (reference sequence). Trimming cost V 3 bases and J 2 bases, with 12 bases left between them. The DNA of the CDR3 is TGCAGTGCTAGGTGGCGGGGAGTCACAGATACGCAGTATTTT. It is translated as CSARWRGVTDTQYF.

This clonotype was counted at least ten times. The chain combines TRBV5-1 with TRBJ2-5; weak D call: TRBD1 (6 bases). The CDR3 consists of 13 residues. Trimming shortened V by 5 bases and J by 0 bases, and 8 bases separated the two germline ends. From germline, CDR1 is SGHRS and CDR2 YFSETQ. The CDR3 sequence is CASRRQDQETQYF. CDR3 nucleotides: TGCGCCAGCAGACGACAGGACCAAGAGACCCAGTACTTC.

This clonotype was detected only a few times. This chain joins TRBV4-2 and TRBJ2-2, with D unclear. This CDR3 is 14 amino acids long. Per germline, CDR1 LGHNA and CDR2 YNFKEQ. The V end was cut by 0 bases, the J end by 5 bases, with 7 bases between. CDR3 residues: CASSQEARTGELFF. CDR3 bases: TGTGCCAGCAGCCAAGAGGCGCGAACCGGGGAGCTGTTTTTT.

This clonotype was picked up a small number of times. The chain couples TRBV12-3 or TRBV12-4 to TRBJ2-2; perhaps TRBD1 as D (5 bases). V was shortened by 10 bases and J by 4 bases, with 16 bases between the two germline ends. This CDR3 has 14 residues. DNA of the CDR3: TGTGCCACCACTCCGTTTGACAGCACCGGGGAGCTGTTTTTT. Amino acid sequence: CATTPFDSTGELFF.

The CDR3 protein is CASSFSRGLQAGNTIYF. The CDR3 bases are TGTGCCAGCAGCTTTTCTCGCGGGCTTCAGGCTGGAAACACCATATATTTT. This chain joins TRBV7-6 and TRBJ1-3; unclear D gene. CDR3 length: 17 amino acids. Germline assignment: CDR1 SGHVS and CDR2 FNYEAQ. The V end was cut by 3 bases, the J end by 2 bases, with 17 bases between.

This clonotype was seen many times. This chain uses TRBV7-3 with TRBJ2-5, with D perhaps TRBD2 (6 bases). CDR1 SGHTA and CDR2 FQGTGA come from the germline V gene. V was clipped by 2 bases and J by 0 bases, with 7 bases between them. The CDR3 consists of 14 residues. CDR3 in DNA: TGTGCCAGCAGCTTAGGGGGGTACCAAGAGACCCAGTACTTC. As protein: CASSLGGYQETQYF.

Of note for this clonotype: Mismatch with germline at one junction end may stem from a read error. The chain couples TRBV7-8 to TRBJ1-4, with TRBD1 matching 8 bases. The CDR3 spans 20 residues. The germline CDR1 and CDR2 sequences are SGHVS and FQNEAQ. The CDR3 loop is CVSSLAPRTGRRLWGEKLFF. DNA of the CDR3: TGTGTCAGCAGCTTAGCGCCTAGGACAGGGAGACGCCTTTGGGGTGAAAAACTGTTTTTT.

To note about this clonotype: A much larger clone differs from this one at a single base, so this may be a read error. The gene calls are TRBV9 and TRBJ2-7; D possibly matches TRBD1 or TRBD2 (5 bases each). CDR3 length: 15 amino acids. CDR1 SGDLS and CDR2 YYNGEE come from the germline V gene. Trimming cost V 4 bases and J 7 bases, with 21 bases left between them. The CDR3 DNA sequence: TGTGCCAGCAGCCTGCCGGGGCCGTGGTACAATGAGCAGTACTTC. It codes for CASSLPGPWYNEQYF.

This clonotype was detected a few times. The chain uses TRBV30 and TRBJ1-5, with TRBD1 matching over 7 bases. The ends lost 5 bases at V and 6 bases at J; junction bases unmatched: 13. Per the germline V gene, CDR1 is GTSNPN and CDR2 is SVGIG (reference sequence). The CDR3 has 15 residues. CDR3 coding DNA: TGTGCCTGGCGACAGGGAGACCATCGGGGTCAGCCCCAGCATTTT. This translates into CAWRQGDHRGQPQHF.

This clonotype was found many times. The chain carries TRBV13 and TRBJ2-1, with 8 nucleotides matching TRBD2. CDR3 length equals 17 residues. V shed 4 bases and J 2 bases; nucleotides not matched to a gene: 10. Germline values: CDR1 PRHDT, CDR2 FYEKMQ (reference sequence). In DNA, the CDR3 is TGTGCCAGCAGCTCAATCCTTGGCGGGGGGACCTACAATGAGCAGTTCTTC. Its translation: CASSSILGGGTYNEQFF. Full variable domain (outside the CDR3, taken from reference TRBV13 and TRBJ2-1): AAGVIQSPRHLIKEKRETATLKCYPIPRHDTVYWYQQGPGQDPQFLISFYEKMQSDKGSIPDRFSAQQFSDYHSELNMSSLELGDSALYFCASSSILGGGTYNEQFFGPGTRLTVL.

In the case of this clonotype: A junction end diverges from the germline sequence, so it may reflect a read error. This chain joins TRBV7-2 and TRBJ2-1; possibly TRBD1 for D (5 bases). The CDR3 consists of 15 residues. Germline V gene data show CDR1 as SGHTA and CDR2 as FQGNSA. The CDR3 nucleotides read TGTGCCAACAGCTTAGATAGGGGCTCCTACAATGAGCAGTTCTTC. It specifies CANSLDRGSYNEQFF.

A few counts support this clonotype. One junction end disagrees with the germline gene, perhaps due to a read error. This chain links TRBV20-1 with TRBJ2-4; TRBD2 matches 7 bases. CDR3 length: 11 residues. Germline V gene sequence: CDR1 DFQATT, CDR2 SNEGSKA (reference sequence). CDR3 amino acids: CRARDGLAEYF. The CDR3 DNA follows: TGCAGGGCTAGAGATGGGCTAGCGGAGTACTTC.

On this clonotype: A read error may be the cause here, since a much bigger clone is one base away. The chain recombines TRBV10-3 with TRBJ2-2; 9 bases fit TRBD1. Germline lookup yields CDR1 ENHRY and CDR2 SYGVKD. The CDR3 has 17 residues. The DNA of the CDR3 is TGTGCCATCAGTGAGACTTCACAGGGGGCGAACACCGGGGAGCGGTTTTTT. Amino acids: CAISETSQGANTGERFF.

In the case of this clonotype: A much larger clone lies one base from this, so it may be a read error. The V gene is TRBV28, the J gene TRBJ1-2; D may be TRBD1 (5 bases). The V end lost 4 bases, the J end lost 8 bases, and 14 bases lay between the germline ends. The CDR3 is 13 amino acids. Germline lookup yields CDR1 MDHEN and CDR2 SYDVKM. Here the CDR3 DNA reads TGTGCCAGCAGTTCCGGGACGCTCCACGGCTACACCTTC. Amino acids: CASSSGTLHGYTF.

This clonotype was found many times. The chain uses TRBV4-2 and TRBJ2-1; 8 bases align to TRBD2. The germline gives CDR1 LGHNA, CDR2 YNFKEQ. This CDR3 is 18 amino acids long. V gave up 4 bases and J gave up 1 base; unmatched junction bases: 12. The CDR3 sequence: CASSPRGGAGASYNEQFF. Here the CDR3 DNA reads TGTGCCAGCAGCCCCCGGGGTGGAGCGGGGGCATCCTACAATGAGCAGTTCTTC.

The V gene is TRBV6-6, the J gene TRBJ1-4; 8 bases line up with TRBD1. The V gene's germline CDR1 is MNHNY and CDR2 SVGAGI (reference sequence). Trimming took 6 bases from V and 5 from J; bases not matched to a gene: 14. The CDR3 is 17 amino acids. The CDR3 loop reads CASSLTGTGAWNEKLFF. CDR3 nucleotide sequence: TGTGCCAGCAGCCTAACCGGGACAGGCGCGTGGAATGAAAAACTGTTTTTT.

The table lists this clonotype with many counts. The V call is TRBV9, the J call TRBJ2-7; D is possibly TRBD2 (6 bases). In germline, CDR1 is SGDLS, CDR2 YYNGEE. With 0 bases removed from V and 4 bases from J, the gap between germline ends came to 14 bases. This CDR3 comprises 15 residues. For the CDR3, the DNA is TGTGCCAGCAGCGTAGACTTGGGACTCGGGTACGAGCAGTACTTC. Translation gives CASSVDLGLGYEQYF. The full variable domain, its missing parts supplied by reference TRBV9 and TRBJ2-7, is DSGVTQTPKHLITATGQRVTLRCSPRSGDLSVYWYQQSLDQGLQFLIQYYNGEERAKGNILERFSAQQFPDLHSELNLSSLELGDSALYFCASSVDLGLGYEQYFGPGTRLTVT.

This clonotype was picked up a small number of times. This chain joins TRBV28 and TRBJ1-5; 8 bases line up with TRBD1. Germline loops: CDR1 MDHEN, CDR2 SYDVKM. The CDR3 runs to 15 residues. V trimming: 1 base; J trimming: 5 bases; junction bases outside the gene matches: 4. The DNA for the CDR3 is TGTGCCAGCAGTTTATTTGGACAGGGCCATCAGCCCCAGCATTTT. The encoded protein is CASSLFGQGHQPQHF. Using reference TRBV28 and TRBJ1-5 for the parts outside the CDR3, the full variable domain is DVKVTQSSRYLVKRTGEKVFLECVQDMDHENMFWYRQDPGLGLRLIYFSYDVKMKEKGDIPEGYSVSREKKERFSLILESASTNQTSMYLCASSLFGQGHQPQHFGDGTRLSIL.

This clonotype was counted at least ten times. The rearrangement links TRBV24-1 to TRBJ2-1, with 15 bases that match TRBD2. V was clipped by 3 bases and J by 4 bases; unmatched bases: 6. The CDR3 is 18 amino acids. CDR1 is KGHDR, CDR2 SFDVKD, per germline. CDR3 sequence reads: CATSDAGTSGGRYNEQFF. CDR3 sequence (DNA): TGTGCCACCAGTGATGCCGGGACTAGCGGGGGGAGATACAATGAGCAGTTCTTC.

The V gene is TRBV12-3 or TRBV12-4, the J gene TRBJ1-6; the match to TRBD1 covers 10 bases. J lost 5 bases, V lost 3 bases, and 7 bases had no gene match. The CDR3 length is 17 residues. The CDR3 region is CASSFWGQGIDNSPLHF. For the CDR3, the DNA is TGTGCCAGCAGTTTCTGGGGACAGGGGATTGATAATTCACCCCTCCACTTT.